This T cell receptor (beta chain) was identified during a study of cytomegalovirus exposure and HLA in healthy donors. General observations from the study: Published work reported that the classifier diagnosed cytomegalovirus status with high specificity and sensitivity.

On this clone: Its antigen is undetermined.

PCR employed 60 Vbeta and 13 Jbeta primers. Generated by immunoSEQ multiplex PCR, the TCRdb table keeps only in-frame clones and is missing some. Altogether around 180,000 clones are present, approximately 85% being singletons, with the ten largest covering 4.8%. CDR1 and CDR2 from the germline V gene are SGHRS and YFSETQ. Trimming cost V 0 bases and J 1 base, with 12 bases left between them. The CDR3 covers 16 residues. The clonotype comes from a girl between 10 and 17 years old in good health and CMV-seropositive. The specimen was PBMCs. The chain combines TRBV5-1 with TRBJ2-3, with D perhaps matching TRBD2 (7 bases). The CDR3 DNA follows: TGCGCCAGCAGCTTGGATGGCGGGGGCCGCACAGATACGCAGTATTTT. This translates into CASSLDGGGRTDTQYF.